This TCR beta chain is from a study of blood T cells in healthy people across ages. Study-wide findings and caveats: Comparison with aged donors showed that long-lived donors had more naive CD4+ cells and higher diversity. A roughly linear fall in TCR beta diversity per million T cells was seen with increasing age.

With regard to this clonotype: Antigen specificity is unknown.

Total RNA, at least 5.5 micrograms per sample, came from PBMCs. Alongside a J-beta primer mix, a sample-barcoded 5' primer served in a second PCR lasting 7 to 11 cycles. One entry per CDR3 protein, called by TCRdb with MiXCR from the 5' RACE reads. This repertoire shows around 800,000 distinct CDR3 sequences, 62% found once; its top ten account for 25% to 35%. Sequences were obtained from blood. This TCR came from a man aged 30 to 45 in good health.

DNA for the CDR3: TGTGCCAGCAGTTCGGGGGAGGGGGCTCTCGGCGAGCAGTACTTC. Its protein product is CASSSGEGALGEQYF. The V and J genes are TRBV6-2 or TRBV6-3 and TRBJ2-7, with D possibly called TRBD1 or TRBD2 (7 bases each). Germline values: CDR1 MNHEY, CDR2 SVGEGT. This CDR3 comprises 15 residues. Trimming took off 4 bases at V and 6 bases at J, with 19 bases between the two ends.